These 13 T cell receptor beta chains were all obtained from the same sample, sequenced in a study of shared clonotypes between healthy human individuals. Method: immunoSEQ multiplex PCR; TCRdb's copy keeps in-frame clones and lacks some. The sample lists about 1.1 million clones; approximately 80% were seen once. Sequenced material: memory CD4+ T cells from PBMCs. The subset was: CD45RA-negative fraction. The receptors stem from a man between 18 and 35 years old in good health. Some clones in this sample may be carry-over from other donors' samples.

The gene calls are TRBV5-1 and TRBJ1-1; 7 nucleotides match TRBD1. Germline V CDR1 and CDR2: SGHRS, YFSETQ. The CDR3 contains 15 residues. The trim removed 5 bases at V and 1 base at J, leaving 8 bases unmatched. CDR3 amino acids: CASRPDRDGNTEAFF. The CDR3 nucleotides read TGCGCCAGCAGACCCGACAGGGACGGGAACACTGAAGCTTTCTTT.

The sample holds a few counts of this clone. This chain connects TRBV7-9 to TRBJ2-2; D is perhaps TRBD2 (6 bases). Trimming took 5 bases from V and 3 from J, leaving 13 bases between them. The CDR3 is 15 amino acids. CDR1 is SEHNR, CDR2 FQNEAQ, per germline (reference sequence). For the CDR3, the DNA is TGTGCCAGCAGCCCAGGAGGGCGAGACACCGGGGAGCTGTTTTTT. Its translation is CASSPGGRDTGELFF.

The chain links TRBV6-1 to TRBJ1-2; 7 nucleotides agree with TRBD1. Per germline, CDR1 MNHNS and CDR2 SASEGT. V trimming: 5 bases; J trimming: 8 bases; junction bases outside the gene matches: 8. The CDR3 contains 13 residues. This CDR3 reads CASSQQGTRGYTF. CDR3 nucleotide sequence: TGTGCCAGCAGTCAACAGGGGACTCGCGGCTACACCTTC.

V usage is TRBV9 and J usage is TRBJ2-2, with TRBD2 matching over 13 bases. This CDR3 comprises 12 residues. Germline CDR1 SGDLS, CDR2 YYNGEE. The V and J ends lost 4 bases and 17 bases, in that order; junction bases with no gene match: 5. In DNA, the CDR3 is TGTGCCAGCAGCCCGGGACTAGCGGGGCTATTTTTT. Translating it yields CASSPGLAGLFF.

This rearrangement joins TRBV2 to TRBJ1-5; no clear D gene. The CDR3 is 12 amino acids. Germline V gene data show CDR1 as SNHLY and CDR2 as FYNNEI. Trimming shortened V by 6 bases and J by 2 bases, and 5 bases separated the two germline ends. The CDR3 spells CASRGGNQPQHF. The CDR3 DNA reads TGTGCCAGCAGAGGCGGCAATCAGCCCCAGCATTTT.

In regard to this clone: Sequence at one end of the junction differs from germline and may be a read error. CDR3 amino acids: CASSYFRGDQPQHF. The CDR3 DNA reads TGTGCCAGCAGCTACTTCAGGGGCGATCAACCCCAGCATTTT. The V and J genes are TRBV5-6 and TRBJ1-5, with a weak D call TRBD1 (6 bases). The CDR3 has 14 amino acids. Germline assignment: CDR1 SGHDT and CDR2 YYEEEE.

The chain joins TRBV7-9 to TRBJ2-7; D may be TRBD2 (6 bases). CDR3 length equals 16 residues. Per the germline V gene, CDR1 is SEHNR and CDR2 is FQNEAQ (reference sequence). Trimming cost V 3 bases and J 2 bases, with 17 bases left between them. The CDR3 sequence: CASSLGVRRDPYEQYF. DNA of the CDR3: TGTGCCAGCAGCTTGGGCGTCAGGCGGGACCCCTACGAGCAGTACTTC.

Here the CDR3 reads CASSGGWETGPYQPQHF. Here the CDR3 DNA reads TGTGCCAGCAGTGGGGGGTGGGAAACAGGGCCCTATCAGCCCCAGCATTTT. This chain connects TRBV2 to TRBJ1-5; D is possibly TRBD1 (6 bases). Trimming stripped 4 bases from V and 5 bases from J, with 21 bases between. The CDR3 contains 17 residues. Germline V gives CDR1 SNHLY, CDR2 FYNNEI.

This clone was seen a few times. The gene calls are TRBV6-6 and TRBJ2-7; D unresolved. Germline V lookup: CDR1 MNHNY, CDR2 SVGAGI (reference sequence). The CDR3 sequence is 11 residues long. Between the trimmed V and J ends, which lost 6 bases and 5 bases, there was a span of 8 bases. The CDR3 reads CASRKGDEQYF. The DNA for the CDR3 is TGTGCCAGCAGGAAGGGCGACGAGCAGTACTTC.

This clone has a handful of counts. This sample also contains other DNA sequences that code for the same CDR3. This chain's CDR3 is CSALQGGNEKLFF. The CDR3 DNA sequence: TGCAGCGCCCTACAGGGAGGTAATGAAAAACTGTTTTTT. The chain recombines TRBV29-1 with TRBJ1-4; D might be TRBD1 (6 bases). Germline assignment: CDR1 SQVTM and CDR2 ANQGSEA. Trimming left V 7 bases short and J 4 bases short, with 13 bases between. CDR3 length: 13 residues.

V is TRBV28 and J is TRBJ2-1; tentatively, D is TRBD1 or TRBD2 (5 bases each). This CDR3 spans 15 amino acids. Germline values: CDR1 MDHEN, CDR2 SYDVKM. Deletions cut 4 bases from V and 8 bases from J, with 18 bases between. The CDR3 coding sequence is TGTGCCAGCAGTTCGGCGGGCCCAGGGCCCGATGAGCAGTTCTTC. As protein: CASSSAGPGPDEQFF. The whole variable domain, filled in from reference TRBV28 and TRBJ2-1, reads DVKVTQSSRYLVKRTGEKVFLECVQDMDHENMFWYRQDPGLGLRLIYFSYDVKMKEKGDIPEGYSVSREKKERFSLILESASTNQTSMYLCASSSAGPGPDEQFFGPGTRLTVL.

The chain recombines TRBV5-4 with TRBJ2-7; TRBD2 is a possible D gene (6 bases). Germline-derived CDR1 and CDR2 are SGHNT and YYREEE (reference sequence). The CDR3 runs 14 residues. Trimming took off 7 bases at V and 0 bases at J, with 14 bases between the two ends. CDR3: CASRRLGSSYEQYF. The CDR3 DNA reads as TGTGCCAGCCGCCGACTAGGCAGCTCCTACGAGCAGTACTTC.

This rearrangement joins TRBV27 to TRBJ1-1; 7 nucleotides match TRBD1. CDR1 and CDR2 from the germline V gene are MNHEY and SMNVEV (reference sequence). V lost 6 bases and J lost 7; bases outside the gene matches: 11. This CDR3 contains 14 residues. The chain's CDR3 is CASSPGTATDEAFF. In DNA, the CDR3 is TGTGCCAGCAGCCCAGGGACAGCTACTGATGAAGCTTTCTTT.